These 26 T cell receptor beta chains share one sample of origin, sequenced in a study of response to subunit inactivated influenza vaccine. TCRdb re-called the RT-PCR reads with MiXCR, one entry per CDR3 protein. The sample shows about half a million distinct CDR3 sequences, 7.5% to 8.5% of them seen only once. Specimen: PBMCs from blood, collected 23 to 25 months after vaccination. Receptors were obtained from a man aged 50 to 69 who received an inactivated influenza vaccine.

This clonotype was counted between two and nine times. The chain joins TRBV7-2 to TRBJ2-7, with 8 bases matching TRBD1. The CDR3 has 13 residues. Germline V gene sequence: CDR1 SGHTA, CDR2 FQGNSA. V was clipped by 8 bases and J by 4 bases; unmatched bases: 7. CDR3 in amino acids: CASGPGGPYEQYF. The CDR3 nucleotides are TGTGCCAGCGGGCCAGGGGGCCCGTACGAGCAGTACTTC.

This clonotype was recorded at least ten times. The rearrangement uses TRBV20-1 and TRBJ2-7, with 8 bases fitting TRBD2. The CDR3 is 14 residues long. Trimming cost V 1 base and J 5 bases; bases outside gene matches: 7. Germline loops: CDR1 DFQATT, CDR2 SNEGSKA (reference sequence). DNA of the CDR3: TGCAGTGCTAGAGCCGGGACTAGTGGAAACGAGCAGTACTTC. Translating it yields CSARAGTSGNEQYF.

Here the CDR3 reads CASSLRPGTSGRALSNEQFF. CDR3 sequence (DNA): TGCGCCAGCAGCCTCCGCCCGGGGACTAGCGGGAGGGCATTGAGCAATGAGCAGTTCTTC. The rearrangement links TRBV4-3 to TRBJ2-1, with TRBD2 identical over 16 bases. The V segment lost 4 bases and the J segment 6 bases; nucleotides outside the gene matches: 15. CDR3 length equals 20 residues. CDR1 LGHNA and CDR2 YSLEER come from the germline V gene.

The chain recombines TRBV28 with TRBJ2-3; D possibly corresponds to TRBD2 (6 bases). Per the germline V gene, CDR1 is MDHEN and CDR2 is SYDVKM. V lost 5 bases and J lost 0, with 15 bases in between. This CDR3 has 16 amino acids. This CDR3 reads CASSPPAGISTDTQYF. The CDR3 DNA follows: TGTGCCAGCAGTCCCCCGGCGGGGATTAGCACAGATACGCAGTATTTT.

This clonotype was counted at least ten times. This sequence joins TRBV7-2 and TRBJ2-7; D perhaps matches TRBD1 (6 bases). V was shortened by 4 bases and J by 2 bases, with 15 bases between the two germline ends. CDR1 SGHTA and CDR2 FQGNSA come from the germline V gene. The CDR3 extends over 15 amino acids. CDR3 region: CASSSPPTGTYEQYF. The CDR3 coding sequence is TGTGCCAGCAGCTCCCCTCCGACAGGAACCTACGAGCAGTACTTC.

The chain uses TRBV4-1 and TRBJ2-2, with a tentative D call TRBD1 (6 bases). This CDR3 spans 14 amino acids. Trimming left V 5 bases short and J 5 bases short, with 12 bases between. The germline CDR1 and CDR2 sequences are MGHRA and YSYEKL. The CDR3 sequence is CASSEQGTTGELFF. The CDR3 region has the DNA TGCGCCAGCAGCGAACAGGGTACGACCGGGGAGCTGTTTTTT.

This clonotype occurred a few times. The chain combines TRBV15 with TRBJ2-7; 7 positions agree with TRBD1. Germline-derived CDR1 and CDR2 are LNHNV and YYDKDF (reference sequence). The J segment lost 2 bases and the V segment lost 1 base, leaving 5 bases of the junction unmatched. The CDR3 runs 15 residues. CDR3 bases: TGTGCCACCAGCAGAGCAGGACAGGCAGCCTACGAGCAGTACTTC. It specifies CATSRAGQAAYEQYF.

The chain combines TRBV15 with TRBJ2-6, with D uncertain. The germline CDR1 and CDR2 sequences are LNHNV and YYDKDF (reference sequence). The CDR3 contains 13 residues. The V end was cut by 6 bases, the J end by 0 bases, with 3 bases between. The CDR3 here is CATRISGANVLTF. The CDR3 coding sequence is TGTGCCACCAGGATCTCTGGGGCCAACGTCCTGACTTTC.

This clonotype was seen only a few times. The CDR3 reads CASSISSGLARNEQFF. As DNA, the CDR3 is TGTGCCAGTAGTATAAGTTCTGGACTAGCACGCAATGAGCAGTTCTTC. V is TRBV19 and J is TRBJ2-1; 8 bases are shared with TRBD2. CDR1 and CDR2 (germline): LNHDA, SQIVND (reference sequence). Losses at the gene ends were 2 bases for V and 6 bases for J; bases not matched to a gene: 9. This CDR3 is built from 16 residues.

The chain has TRBV10-3 and TRBJ2-5, with TRBD2 identical over 7 bases. CDR3 length: 13 residues. CDR1 ENHRY and CDR2 SYGVKD come from the germline V gene. Trimming removed 0 bases from V and 7 bases from J; junction bases left unmatched: 2. The DNA for the CDR3 is TGTGCCATCAGTGAGTCCCAGCGGGGGACCCAGTACTTC. It codes for CAISESQRGTQYF.

This sequence joins TRBV3-1 and TRBJ2-5, with unresolved D. There are 14 residues in the CDR3. Per the germline V gene, CDR1 is LGHDT and CDR2 is YNNKEL (reference sequence). Trimming shortened V by 2 bases and J by 2 bases, and 9 bases separated the two germline ends. The CDR3 nucleotides read TGTGCCAGCAGCCAATCCGAAACGCAAGAGACCCAGTACTTC. Translation: CASSQSETQETQYF.

This clonotype was picked up many times. CDR3 nucleotide sequence: TGCGCCAGCAGCCCTGAGAGTCGCCTCCTGACGGATACGCAGTATTTT. Its translation: CASSPESRLLTDTQYF. The V and J genes are TRBV5-1 and TRBJ2-3; D unclear. In germline, CDR1 is SGHRS, CDR2 YFSETQ. V dropped 4 bases and J dropped 6 bases, with 21 bases sitting between them. This CDR3 contains 16 residues.

This clonotype has more than one count but fewer than ten. This chain links TRBV4-3 with TRBJ1-4, with D possibly matching TRBD1 (6 bases). The CDR3 covers 14 residues. Germline-derived CDR1 and CDR2 are LGHNA and YSLEER. Trimming cost V 0 bases and J 8 bases, with 10 bases left between them. CDR3 sequence: CASSQEYRDEKLFF. CDR3 nucleotides: TGCGCCAGCAGCCAAGAATACAGGGACGAAAAACTGTTTTTT.

This clonotype was counted a few times. The rearrangement uses TRBV6-5 and TRBJ2-3; the D is unclear. The CDR3 totals 15 residues. In germline, CDR1 is MNHEY, CDR2 SVGAGI. With 0 bases removed from V and 2 bases from J, the gap between germline ends came to 9 bases. Here the CDR3 reads CASSYSSDNTDTQYF. DNA for the CDR3: TGTGCCAGCAGTTACTCGAGCGACAACACAGATACGCAGTATTTT.

This clonotype has at least ten counts. This sequence joins TRBV18 and TRBJ1-6; D is possibly TRBD1 (5 bases). Germline lookup yields CDR1 KGHSH and CDR2 LQKENI. This CDR3 contains 14 residues. V gave up 3 bases and J gave up 6 bases, with 9 bases separating them. CDR3 bases: TGTGCCAGCTCACCGACGACAGTTAATTCACCCCTCCACTTT. This codes for CASSPTTVNSPLHF.

This clonotype has just a few counts. The chain couples TRBV11-2 to TRBJ2-5; TRBD2 matches 10 bases. Germline CDR1 SGHAT, CDR2 FQNNGV. V lost 5 bases and J lost 1; bases outside the gene matches: 7. The CDR3 has 16 amino acids. The CDR3 DNA reads as TGTGCCAGCAGCCCTACTAGCGGGGTATTCCAAGAGACCCAGTACTTC. Translation gives CASSPTSGVFQETQYF.

This clonotype was counted a few times. An end of the junction differs from the germline gene, which may be a read error. The gene calls are TRBV7-8 and TRBJ1-2; 7 nucleotides line up with TRBD1. CDR3 length equals 14 residues. Germline V lookup: CDR1 SGHVS, CDR2 FQNEAQ. This CDR3 reads CASTLDRAPHGYTF. CDR3 coding DNA: TGTGCCAGCACCTTAGACAGGGCCCCACATGGCTACACCTTC. The complete variable domain, with remaining parts taken from reference TRBV7-8 and TRBJ1-2, reads GAGVSQSPRYKVAKRGQDVALRCDPISGHVSLFWYQQALGQGPEFLTYFQNEAQLDKSGLPSDRFFAERPEGSVSTLKIQRTQQEDSAVYLCASTLDRAPHGYTFGSGTRLTVV.

This clonotype was seen ten or more times. The V call is TRBV7-2, the J call TRBJ2-5; TRBD1 or TRBD2 may be the D gene (5 bases each). The length of the CDR3 is 13 residues. The germline V and J ends were trimmed by 7 bases and 2 bases, with 11 bases remaining between them. Germline V gene sequence: CDR1 SGHTA, CDR2 FQGNSA. CDR3 amino acids: CASTTGLQETQYF. CDR3 DNA: TGTGCCAGCACGACGGGGCTACAAGAGACCCAGTACTTC.

This clonotype was seen a handful of times. The genes are TRBV20-1 and TRBJ2-3; 15 nucleotides align to TRBD2. The CDR3 consists of 17 residues. CDR1 is DFQATT and CDR2 is SNEGSKA in the germline V gene (reference sequence). Germline trimming cut 1 base from V and 5 bases from J; bases unmatched to any gene: 7. For the CDR3, the DNA is TGCAGTGCTAGAGGCCTTGGACTAGCGGGGGGGAGAGATACGCAGTATTTT. Residues: CSARGLGLAGGRDTQYF.

This clonotype showed up just a few times. At one of its ends the junction is not consistent with the germline gene, which may arise from a read error. J is TRBJ2-4 and V is TRBV6-2 or TRBV6-3; 7 bases map to TRBD1. The germline V gene encodes CDR1 MNHEY and CDR2 SVGEGT. The CDR3 has 12 residues. CDR3 sequence reads: CASSYSGGADNF. The CDR3 DNA follows: TGTGCCAGCAGTTACTCAGGGGGCGCGGATAACTTC.

The rearrangement uses TRBV15 and TRBJ2-3; D remains unclear. The CDR3 is 14 amino acids. Trimming pared 1 base from V and 0 bases from J, leaving 5 bases between. Germline-derived CDR1 and CDR2 are LNHNV and YYDKDF (reference sequence). The CDR3 here is CATSRVRSTDTQYF. CDR3 nucleotides: TGTGCCACCAGCAGAGTGAGGAGCACAGATACGCAGTATTTT. Using reference TRBV15 and TRBJ2-3 for the parts outside the CDR3, the full variable domain is DAMVIQNPRYQVTQFGKPVTLSCSQTLNHNVMYWYQQKSSQAPKLLFHYYDKDFNNEADTPDNFQSRRPNTSFCFLDIRSPGLGDTAMYLCATSRVRSTDTQYFGPGTRLTVL.

V and J are TRBV6-1 and TRBJ1-5, with TRBD1 as a possible D gene (6 bases). Germline values: CDR1 MNHNS, CDR2 SASEGT. V was cut by 3 bases and J by 0 bases, with 9 bases left in between. The CDR3 covers 15 residues. The CDR3 region has the DNA TGTGCCAGCAGTGATGGGGGCTTTAGCAATCAGCCCCAGCATTTT. Its translation is CASSDGGFSNQPQHF.

V gene TRBV24-1 combines with J gene TRBJ2-2; possible D gene TRBD1, 6 bases. This CDR3 has 16 residues. Germline values: CDR1 KGHDR, CDR2 SFDVKD. V dropped 3 bases and J dropped 2 bases, with 12 bases sitting between them. The CDR3 here is CATSDPGQINTGELFF. The CDR3 DNA is TGTGCCACCAGTGATCCGGGACAAATAAACACCGGGGAGCTGTTTTTT.

J is TRBJ2-3 and V is TRBV15; D might be TRBD1 or TRBD2, each matching 5 bases. The CDR3 spans 14 residues. From germline, CDR1 is LNHNV and CDR2 YYDKDF (reference sequence). Trimming pared 9 bases from V and 4 bases from J, leaving 17 bases between. The CDR3 spells CATSGTLGPDTQYF. The CDR3 bases are TGTGCCACGTCAGGGACCCTTGGGCCAGATACGCAGTATTTT.

This clonotype was seen ten or more times. The chain is built from TRBV5-6 and TRBJ2-3; TRBD2 aligns across 7 bases. CDR3 length: 15 residues. After removal of 4 bases from V and 0 bases from J, the junction contained 5 bases not matched to a gene. Germline loops: CDR1 SGHDT, CDR2 YYEEEE. CDR3 residues: CASSRMRGSTDTQYF. In DNA form, the CDR3 reads TGTGCCAGCAGCAGGATGCGGGGGAGCACAGATACGCAGTATTTT. Combining the CDR3 with reference TRBV5-6 and TRBJ2-3 gives the whole variable domain DAGVTQSPTHLIKTRGQQVTLRCSPKSGHDTVSWYQQALGQGPQFIFQYYEEEERQRGNFPDRFSGHQFPNYSSELNVNALLLGDSALYLCASSRMRGSTDTQYFGPGTRLTVL.

This clonotype appeared a few times. The DNA for the CDR3 is TGTGCCAGCAGACCCGGACAGCTGGGGACCCAGTACTTC. This codes for CASRPGQLGTQYF. V usage is TRBV27 and J usage is TRBJ2-5; TRBD1 might be the D (6 bases). The length of the CDR3 is 13 residues. Germline V lookup: CDR1 MNHEY, CDR2 SMNVEV (reference sequence). V shed 6 bases and J shed 7 bases, with 15 bases lying between them.